A selection of T cell receptor beta chains follows, all from one sample in a study of T cells in localized non-small cell lung cancer. TCRdb keeps only in-frame clones here, not all; method: immunoSEQ multiplex PCR. The repertoire holds around 23,000 clones, with 90% as singletons. The sample was peripheral blood, taken before any cancer treatment. The receptors here all came from a woman aged 40-70 years with stage I lung adenocarcinoma. CDR3s include the opening cysteine and the closing phenylalanine or tryptophan. The order of the fields is J gene, clone size, D gene, V gene, CDR3 protein, CDR3 DNA. D genes are given only for firm matches. Clone sizes are given selectively: once, few, many, or a class where the clone is expanded.

TRBJ2-4	.	.	TRBV15	CATGRASENIQYF	TGTGCCACCGGTAGGGCTTCGGAAAACATTCAGTACTTC
TRBJ1-1	.	.	TRBV6-6	CASLVGAEAFF	TGTGCCAGCCTCGTGGGTGCTGAAGCTTTCTTT
TRBJ1-2	.	.	TRBV4-1	CASSQEILGYGYTF	TGCGCCAGCAGCCAAGAGATCTTGGGCTATGGCTACACCTTC
TRBJ1-6	.	TRBD1	TRBV30	CAWRGRQGANSPLHF	TGTGCCTGGAGGGGAAGACAGGGGGCGAATTCACCCCTCCACTTT
TRBJ2-5	.	.	TRBV7-9	CASRGGETQYF	TGTGCCAGCAGGGGTGGGGAGACCCAGTACTTC
TRBJ2-1	few	TRBD1	TRBV2	CASGGQGPFF	TGTGCCAGCGGGGGACAGGGACCGTTCTTC
TRBJ2-3	.	.	TRBV14	CASSQDWGVLYTDTQYF	TGTGCCAGCAGCCAAGATTGGGGAGTACTGTACACAGATACGCAGTATTTT
TRBJ2-5	.	TRBD1	TRBV4-1	CASSQGSTGTGRRAQETQYF	TGCGCCAGCAGCCAAGGCTCCACCGGGACAGGGAGGAGGGCCCAAGAGACCCAGTACTTC
TRBJ2-2	.	.	TRBV10-2	CASSELLLGGVDTGELFF	TGCGCCAGCAGTGAACTGCTACTAGGAGGCGTCGACACCGGGGAGCTGTTTTTT
TRBJ2-7	.	TRBD2	TRBV6-1	CASSRDRGAYEQYF	TGTGCCAGCAGCCGGGACCGGGGGGCCTACGAGCAGTACTTC
TRBJ2-1	.	TRBD2	TRBV7-2	CASSYGLAGVYEQFF	TGTGCCAGCAGCTATGGACTAGCGGGAGTATATGAGCAGTTCTTC
TRBJ2-7	large	.	TRBV9	CASSVGAGPVYEQYF	TGTGCCAGCAGCGTAGGGGCGGGACCTGTCTACGAGCAGTACTTC
TRBJ2-5	.	.	TRBV7-2	CASSPREVQETQYF	TGTGCCAGCAGTCCCAGAGAAGTCCAAGAGACCCAGTACTTC
TRBJ1-2	.	.	TRBV2	CASSEWGGADYGYTF	TGTGCCAGCAGTGAATGGGGGGGCGCGGACTATGGCTACACCTTC
TRBJ2-1	.	TRBD1	TRBV27	CASSWQGPRGEQFF	TGTGCCAGCAGTTGGCAGGGGCCCAGGGGGGAGCAGTTCTTC
TRBJ1-2	.	.	TRBV7-2	CASSRTNYGYTF	TGTGCCAGCAGCAGAACTAACTATGGCTACACCTTC
TRBJ1-4	.	.	TRBV28	CATEPDSNEKLFF	TGTGCCACCGAACCGGACAGTAATGAAAAACTGTTTTTT
TRBJ2-4	.	.	TRBV5-1	CASSLAAGAKNIQYF	TGCGCCAGCAGCTTGGCGGCGGGGGCCAAAAACATTCAGTACTTC
TRBJ2-2	.	.	TRBV20-1	CSASPFGELFF	TGCAGTGCTAGCCCCTTCGGGGAGCTGTTTTTT
TRBJ2-1	.	TRBD1	TRBV5-1	CASSDAGGPPRPKFF	TGCGCCAGCAGCGATGCAGGGGGCCCACCTCGACCCAAGTTCTTC
TRBJ1-2	once	.	TRBV30	CAWSVPGGPSYGYTF	TGTGCCTGGAGTGTACCTGGAGGGCCTTCCTATGGCTACACCTTC
TRBJ2-3	.	TRBD2	TRBV2	CASSTTSGGSDTQYF	TGTGCCAGCAGTACCACTAGCGGGGGATCAGATACGCAGTATTTT
TRBJ1-3	.	.	TRBV19	CATKTGDVIPGNTIYF	TGTGCCACCAAGACCGGGGACGTAATCCCTGGAAACACCATATATTTT
TRBJ2-2	.	.	TRBV5-5	CASSGRLSGNTGELFF	TGTGCCAGCAGCGGCCGTCTTAGCGGGAACACCGGGGAGCTGTTTTTT
TRBJ1-1	.	.	TRBV5-1	CASSLEGANTEAFF	TGCGCCAGCAGCTTGGAGGGCGCCAACACTGAAGCTTTCTTT
TRBJ1-5	.	TRBD1	TRBV28	CASRGTGEARPQHF	TGTGCCAGCAGAGGGACAGGTGAGGCTCGGCCCCAGCATTTT
TRBJ1-4	.	.	TRBV25-1	CASSANMGINEKLFF	TGTGCCAGCAGCGCAAACATGGGAATCAATGAAAAACTGTTTTTT
TRBJ2-5	.	TRBD2	TRBV7-7	CASSSQAGGGLETQYF	TGTGCTAGCAGCTCCCAAGCGGGAGGTGGATTAGAGACCCAGTACTTC
TRBJ2-3	once	.	TRBV6-1	CASSEMGTDTQYF	TGTGCCAGCAGTGAAATGGGCACAGATACGCAGTATTTT
TRBJ1-2	.	.	TRBV5-6	CASSPSGLANYGYTF	TGTGCCAGCAGCCCTTCGGGCTTAGCTAACTATGGCTACACCTTC
TRBJ2-1	.	TRBD2	TRBV7-2	CASSWGLAPNEQFF	TGTGCCAGCAGCTGGGGACTAGCGCCTAATGAGCAGTTCTTC
TRBJ1-2	once	.	TRBV6-1	CASNPMGNYGYTF	TGTGCCAGCAACCCGATGGGTAACTATGGCTACACCTTC
TRBJ2-7	.	.	TRBV27	CASSSSGYTYEQYF	TGTGCCAGCAGTTCCTCAGGGTATACCTACGAGCAGTACTTC
TRBJ2-2	.	TRBD2	TRBV6-5	CASSYGTSDTGELFF	TGTGCCAGCAGTTACGGGACTAGCGACACCGGGGAGCTGTTTTTT
TRBJ2-7	.	.	TRBV19	CATSLVGSSYEQYF	TGTGCCACCTCTCTTGTAGGGAGCTCCTACGAGCAGTACTTC
TRBJ1-3	.	.	TRBV11-3	CASSLSRSGNTIYF	TGTGCCAGCAGTCTAAGTCGCTCTGGAAACACCATATATTTT
TRBJ2-3	.	TRBD2	TRBV15	CATSRVGTSGRWAQYF	TGTGCCACCAGCAGAGTTGGGACTAGCGGGAGGTGGGCGCAGTATTTT
TRBJ2-7	.	.	TRBV28	CASGDEQYF	TGTGCCAGCGGAGACGAGCAGTACTTC
TRBJ2-1	.	.	TRBV18	CASSPPGSAASSYNEQFF	TGTGCCAGCTCACCACCGGGCTCGGCGGCTAGCTCCTACAATGAGCAGTTCTTC
TRBJ2-7	.	TRBD2	TRBV5-4	CASSTAGDSYEQYF	TGTGCCAGCAGCACAGCGGGAGACTCCTACGAGCAGTACTTC
TRBJ2-5	.	.	TRBV5-1	CASSLDETQYF	TGCGCCAGCAGCTTGGATGAGACCCAGTACTTC
TRBJ2-7	.	TRBD2	TRBV4-3	CASSQDTSGRTYEQYF	TGCGCCAGCAGCCAAGATACCAGCGGGAGAACCTACGAGCAGTACTTC
TRBJ2-3	.	TRBD2	TRBV2	CASSVTSGTADTQYF	TGTGCCAGCAGTGTGACTAGCGGGACGGCAGATACGCAGTATTTT
TRBJ2-1	.	.	TRBV28	CASSPRQAHNEQFF	TGTGCCAGCAGTCCCCGACAGGCGCACAATGAGCAGTTCTTC
TRBJ2-6	.	.	TRBV10-2	CASSESGGGGIPPANVLTF	TGCGCCAGCAGTGAGTCGGGAGGGGGCGGCATCCCACCGGCCAACGTCCTGACTTTC
TRBJ1-5	.	TRBD1	TRBV7-8	CASSFYQGDSNQPQHF	TGTGCCAGCAGTTTTTACCAGGGGGATAGCAATCAGCCCCAGCATTTT
TRBJ2-2	.	.	TRBV27	CASSFLGVNTGELFF	TGTGCCAGCAGTTTTCTGGGTGTCAACACCGGGGAGCTGTTTTTT
TRBJ2-1	.	TRBD2	TRBV7-2	CAGSVLAGAVNEQFF	TGTGCCGGCAGCGTACTAGCGGGAGCAGTCAATGAGCAGTTCTTC
TRBJ2-7	.	TRBD2	TRBV28	CASSFNLAGGVSWDSYEQYF	TGTGCCAGCAGTTTTAACTTAGCGGGAGGTGTCAGCTGGGACTCCTACGAGCAGTACTTC
TRBJ2-5	.	TRBD1	TRBV7-6	CASSRRTGGEETQYF	TGTGCCAGCAGCCGGAGGACAGGGGGGGAAGAGACCCAGTACTTC
TRBJ1-2	.	.	TRBV11-3	CASSFSFGISNRPYGYTF	TGTGCCAGCAGCTTTAGTTTTGGTATCTCCAATCGCCCCTATGGCTACACCTTC
TRBJ1-2	once	.	TRBV4-3	CASSPQGAGSGYGYTF	TGCGCCAGCAGCCCCCAGGGAGCAGGGTCAGGCTATGGCTACACCTTC
TRBJ1-2	.	TRBD1	TRBV7-9	CASSLGVGGAATDGYTF	TGTGCCAGCAGCTTAGGGGTAGGGGGCGCAGCAACCGATGGCTACACCTTC
TRBJ2-5	.	.	TRBV7-2	CASTFYPRSGETQYF	TGTGCCAGCACCTTCTATCCGAGGAGTGGGGAGACCCAGTACTTC
TRBJ2-5	.	.	TRBV7-9	CASSPGVPRYQETQYF	TGTGCCAGCAGCCCCGGGGTACCCAGGTACCAAGAGACCCAGTACTTC